This TCR beta chain was captured by sequencing in a study of CD8 T cells in Susac syndrome. Multiple sclerosis controls were treatment-naive patients with stable or active relapsing-remitting disease. This CDR3 region has 15 residues. From germline, CDR1 is SGHRS and CDR2 YFSETQ. The V gene lost 2 bases and the J gene lost 3 bases, with 14 bases spanning the gap. With random hexamers, reverse transcription was performed on about 0.5 to 1 ug of RNA. TCRdb used MiXCR to reprocess the immunoSEQ multiplex PCR reads, holding one entry per CDR3 protein. The sample carries around 140,000 distinct CDR3 sequences, roughly 95% recorded once.

This chain links TRBV5-1 with TRBJ2-5; perhaps D is TRBD1 or TRBD2 (6 bases each). This receptor was obtained from a human donor with multiple sclerosis. The sequencing sample was made of CD4+ T cells from PBMCs. CDR3 nucleotide sequence: TGCGCCAGCAGCTTCGTGTGGGGGGCGAAAGAGACCCAGTACTTC. It encodes CASSFVWGAKETQYF. The variable domain in full, completed from reference TRBV5-1 and TRBJ2-5, reads KAGVTQTPRYLIKTRGQQVTLSCSPISGHRSVSWYQQTPGQGLQFLFEYFSETQRNKGNFPGRFSGRQFSNSRSEMNVSTLELGDSALYLCASSFVWGAKETQYFGPGTRLLVL.